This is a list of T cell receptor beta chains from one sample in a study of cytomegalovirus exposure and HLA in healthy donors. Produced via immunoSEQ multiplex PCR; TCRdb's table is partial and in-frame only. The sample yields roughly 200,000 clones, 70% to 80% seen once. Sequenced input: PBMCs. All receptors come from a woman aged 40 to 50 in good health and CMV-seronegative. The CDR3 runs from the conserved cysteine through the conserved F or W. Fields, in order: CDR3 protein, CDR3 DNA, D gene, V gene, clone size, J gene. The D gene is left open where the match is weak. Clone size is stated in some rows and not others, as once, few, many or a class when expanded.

cdr3_aa: CASSSKQGAQRFF
cdr3_nt: TGTGCCAGCAGCTCTAAACAGGGGGCGCAGCGGTTCTTC
d_call: TRBD1
v_call: TRBV5-4
clone_size: once
j_call: TRBJ2-1

cdr3_aa: CASSEARGRANYGYTF
cdr3_nt: TGTGCCAGCAGTGAAGCGCGGGGCCGCGCTAACTATGGCTACACCTTC
d_call: -
v_call: TRBV2
clone_size: -
j_call: TRBJ1-2

cdr3_aa: CASSTGWTEAFF
cdr3_nt: TGTGCCAGTAGTACAGGGTGGACTGAAGCTTTCTTT
d_call: -
v_call: TRBV19
clone_size: -
j_call: TRBJ1-1

cdr3_aa: CASLDIDTEAFF
cdr3_nt: TGTGCCAGCCTTGACATTGACACTGAAGCTTTCTTT
d_call: -
v_call: TRBV19
clone_size: -
j_call: TRBJ1-1

cdr3_aa: CASSIGLGQETQYF
cdr3_nt: TGTGCCAGCAGCATCGGACTAGGTCAAGAGACCCAGTACTTC
d_call: TRBD2
v_call: TRBV9
clone_size: few
j_call: TRBJ2-5

cdr3_aa: CASGLETDYYVWGYTF
cdr3_nt: TGTGCTAGTGGTTTGGAGACGGACTACTATGTATGGGGCTACACCTTC
d_call: -
v_call: TRBV12-5
clone_size: -
j_call: TRBJ1-2

cdr3_aa: CASSFGWDRGTDTQYF
cdr3_nt: TGTGCCAGCAGCTTCGGGTGGGACAGGGGGACAGATACGCAGTATTTT
d_call: TRBD1
v_call: TRBV7-9
clone_size: -
j_call: TRBJ2-3

cdr3_aa: CASRVDRFYGYTF
cdr3_nt: TGTGCCAGCCGGGTCGACAGATTCTATGGCTACACCTTC
d_call: -
v_call: TRBV6-1
clone_size: -
j_call: TRBJ1-2

cdr3_aa: CASSEEGTGYYGYTF
cdr3_nt: TGTGCCAGCAGTGAAGAAGGGACAGGGTACTATGGCTACACCTTC
d_call: TRBD1
v_call: TRBV6-1
clone_size: -
j_call: TRBJ1-2

cdr3_aa: CASRPLGGSSYEQYF
cdr3_nt: TGTGCCAGCAGGCCCCTTGGCGGGAGCTCCTACGAGCAGTACTTC
d_call: TRBD2
v_call: TRBV6-5
clone_size: -
j_call: TRBJ2-7

cdr3_aa: CASTAGGEDFLYEQYF
cdr3_nt: TGTGCCAGTACTGCGGGCGGGGAAGATTTTCTATACGAGCAGTACTTC
d_call: -
v_call: TRBV19
clone_size: -
j_call: TRBJ2-7

cdr3_aa: CASASTGVANTEAFF
cdr3_nt: TGCGCCAGCGCTTCGACCGGGGTGGCGAACACTGAAGCTTTCTTT
d_call: -
v_call: TRBV5-1
clone_size: few
j_call: TRBJ1-1

cdr3_aa: CAISESNPSGGSGTGELFF
cdr3_nt: TGTGCCATCAGTGAGTCGAATCCTAGCGGGGGATCCGGGACCGGGGAGCTGTTTTTT
d_call: TRBD2
v_call: TRBV10-3
clone_size: -
j_call: TRBJ2-2

cdr3_aa: CASSVSGDSSYEQYF
cdr3_nt: TGTGCCAGCAGCGTATCCGGGGACAGCTCCTACGAGCAGTACTTC
d_call: TRBD1
v_call: TRBV9
clone_size: -
j_call: TRBJ2-7

cdr3_aa: CASSLTGGPDSPLHF
cdr3_nt: TGCGCCAGCAGCTTAACAGGGGGCCCGGATTCACCCCTCCACTTT
d_call: TRBD1
v_call: TRBV5-1
clone_size: -
j_call: TRBJ1-6

cdr3_aa: CASSPRDLQETQYF
cdr3_nt: TGTGCCAGCAGTCCGAGGGACTTGCAAGAGACCCAGTACTTC
d_call: -
v_call: TRBV27
clone_size: -
j_call: TRBJ2-5

cdr3_aa: CASSSPSQGNTEAFF
cdr3_nt: TGTGCCAGCAGTAGCCCCTCACAGGGGAACACTGAAGCTTTCTTT
d_call: -
v_call: TRBV6-5
clone_size: few
j_call: TRBJ1-1

cdr3_aa: CASSPLAGGPDTQYF
cdr3_nt: TGCGCCAGCAGCCCCTTAGCGGGAGGGCCAGATACGCAGTATTTT
d_call: TRBD2
v_call: TRBV5-1
clone_size: -
j_call: TRBJ2-3

cdr3_aa: CASSAQHSYQQYF
cdr3_nt: TGTGCCAGCAGTGCCCAACACAGCTACCAGCAGTACTTC
d_call: -
v_call: TRBV6-1
clone_size: few
j_call: TRBJ2-7

cdr3_aa: CASSSIGLAGGGTDTQYF
cdr3_nt: TGTGCCAGCAGTTCTATCGGACTAGCGGGGGGGGGCACAGATACGCAGTATTTT
d_call: TRBD2
v_call: TRBV27
clone_size: -
j_call: TRBJ2-3

cdr3_aa: CASSQGAGGEFNEQFF
cdr3_nt: TGCGCCAGCAGCCAGGGGGCGGGAGGGGAGTTCAATGAGCAGTTCTTC
d_call: TRBD2
v_call: TRBV4-3
clone_size: few
j_call: TRBJ2-1

cdr3_aa: CASSDLDKETQYF
cdr3_nt: TGTGCCAGCAGTGATTTGGACAAAGAGACCCAGTACTTC
d_call: -
v_call: TRBV25-1
clone_size: -
j_call: TRBJ2-5

cdr3_aa: CASSLGLAGAYEQYF
cdr3_nt: TGTGCCAGCAGCTTGGGACTAGCGGGGGCCTACGAGCAGTACTTC
d_call: TRBD2
v_call: TRBV11-2
clone_size: -
j_call: TRBJ2-7

cdr3_aa: CASSQRRNTGELFF
cdr3_nt: TGTGCCAGCAGCCAACGGAGGAACACCGGGGAGCTGTTTTTT
d_call: -
v_call: TRBV7-6
clone_size: few
j_call: TRBJ2-2

cdr3_aa: CALQAPSGELFF
cdr3_nt: TGTGCCCTCCAGGCCCCTTCCGGGGAGCTGTTTTTT
d_call: -
v_call: TRBV7-3
clone_size: -
j_call: TRBJ2-2

cdr3_aa: CASSVRTYTDTQYF
cdr3_nt: TGTGCCAGCAGCGTCAGAACATATACAGATACGCAGTATTTT
d_call: -
v_call: TRBV9
clone_size: -
j_call: TRBJ2-3

cdr3_aa: CASSLAGGEKLFF
cdr3_nt: TGTGCCAGCAGCTTAGCGGGCGGGGAAAAACTGTTTTTT
d_call: -
v_call: TRBV7-6
clone_size: few
j_call: TRBJ1-4

cdr3_aa: CAWSGFGNEQFF
cdr3_nt: TGTGCCTGGAGTGGGTTCGGCAATGAGCAGTTCTTC
d_call: -
v_call: TRBV30
clone_size: many
j_call: TRBJ2-1

cdr3_aa: CASSQDINQPQHF
cdr3_nt: TGCGCCAGCAGCCAAGATATTAATCAGCCCCAGCATTTT
d_call: -
v_call: TRBV4-3
clone_size: -
j_call: TRBJ1-5

cdr3_aa: CASSDRTWDNSPLHF
cdr3_nt: TGTGCCAGCAGTGACCGGACTTGGGATAATTCACCCCTCCACTTT
d_call: -
v_call: TRBV6-1
clone_size: few
j_call: TRBJ1-6

cdr3_aa: CASSFVGRAYEQYF
cdr3_nt: TGTGCCAGCAGTTTCGTTGGCAGGGCCTACGAGCAGTACTTC
d_call: -
v_call: TRBV28
clone_size: -
j_call: TRBJ2-7

cdr3_aa: CASSYSTGGYNEQFF
cdr3_nt: TGTGCCAGCAGTTACTCGACAGGGGGGTACAATGAGCAGTTCTTC
d_call: TRBD1
v_call: TRBV6-5
clone_size: -
j_call: TRBJ2-1

cdr3_aa: CASSSTGGIAYEQYF
cdr3_nt: TGTGCCAGCAGCTCGACAGGGGGCATCGCCTACGAGCAGTACTTC
d_call: TRBD1
v_call: TRBV7-9
clone_size: once
j_call: TRBJ2-7

cdr3_aa: CASSLYFVAGGNEQFF
cdr3_nt: TGTGCCAGCAGCTTGTATTTCGTAGCGGGAGGCAATGAGCAGTTCTTC
d_call: TRBD2
v_call: TRBV7-9
clone_size: once
j_call: TRBJ2-1

cdr3_aa: CASSQDRTSYEQYF
cdr3_nt: TGCGCCAGCAGCCAAGATAGGACTTCCTACGAGCAGTACTTC
d_call: -
v_call: TRBV4-1
clone_size: -
j_call: TRBJ2-7

cdr3_aa: CASSYGIQNPPYEQYF
cdr3_nt: TGTGCCAGCAGCTACGGGATCCAGAATCCTCCCTACGAGCAGTACTTC
d_call: -
v_call: TRBV5-6
clone_size: -
j_call: TRBJ2-7

cdr3_aa: CASSMDSRLGASNNEQFF
cdr3_nt: TGTGCCAGTAGTATGGATAGTCGATTGGGGGCTTCCAACAATGAGCAGTTCTTC
d_call: -
v_call: TRBV19
clone_size: -
j_call: TRBJ2-1

cdr3_aa: CASRRTQDQETQYF
cdr3_nt: TGTGCCAGCAGACGCACTCAGGACCAAGAGACCCAGTACTTC
d_call: -
v_call: TRBV6-5
clone_size: -
j_call: TRBJ2-5

cdr3_aa: CASSSLPGQGANTGELFF
cdr3_nt: TGTGCCAGCAGCTCCTTACCCGGACAGGGGGCGAACACCGGGGAGCTGTTTTTT
d_call: TRBD1
v_call: TRBV7-8
clone_size: -
j_call: TRBJ2-2

cdr3_aa: CASSSGQVLYGYTF
cdr3_nt: TGTGCCAGCAGCTCCGGACAGGTCCTATATGGCTACACCTTC
d_call: TRBD1
v_call: TRBV7-2
clone_size: -
j_call: TRBJ1-2

cdr3_aa: CASSWTGGPQETQYF
cdr3_nt: TGTGCTAGCAGCTGGACAGGAGGCCCCCAAGAGACCCAGTACTTC
d_call: TRBD1
v_call: TRBV7-7
clone_size: -
j_call: TRBJ2-5

cdr3_aa: CASSSPEAPYGYTF
cdr3_nt: TGTGCCAGCTCGAGTCCAGAGGCACCCTATGGCTACACCTTC
d_call: -
v_call: TRBV28
clone_size: few
j_call: TRBJ1-2

cdr3_aa: CASSGGGGVSSYNEQFF
cdr3_nt: TGCGCCAGCAGTGGGGGCGGGGGCGTTAGCTCCTACAATGAGCAGTTCTTC
d_call: -
v_call: TRBV10-2
clone_size: -
j_call: TRBJ2-1

cdr3_aa: CASSPRGVSEQYF
cdr3_nt: TGTGCCAGCAGTCCGCGGGGGGTCAGCGAGCAGTACTTC
d_call: TRBD2
v_call: TRBV28
clone_size: -
j_call: TRBJ2-7

cdr3_aa: CASSQSARGQETQYF
cdr3_nt: TGTGCCAGCAGCCAATCAGCTCGGGGTCAAGAGACCCAGTACTTC
d_call: -
v_call: TRBV16
clone_size: -
j_call: TRBJ2-5

cdr3_aa: CASSPPGGSSEQFF
cdr3_nt: TGTGCCAGCAGTCCCCCTGGGGGGTCGAGTGAGCAGTTCTTC
d_call: -
v_call: TRBV28
clone_size: -
j_call: TRBJ2-1

cdr3_aa: CASSLGQRAGELFF
cdr3_nt: TGTGCCAGCAGCTTAGGTCAGAGGGCCGGGGAGCTGTTTTTT
d_call: -
v_call: TRBV7-2
clone_size: -
j_call: TRBJ2-2

cdr3_aa: CASTPGQAAYEQYF
cdr3_nt: TGTGCCAGCACCCCGGGACAGGCCGCCTACGAGCAGTACTTC
d_call: TRBD1
v_call: TRBV6-6
clone_size: once
j_call: TRBJ2-7

cdr3_aa: CASSSQVYTEAFF
cdr3_nt: TGTGCCAGCAGCTCCCAGGTATACACTGAAGCTTTCTTT
d_call: -
v_call: TRBV5-6
clone_size: -
j_call: TRBJ1-1

cdr3_aa: CASSRGGFGYEQYF
cdr3_nt: TGTGCCAGCAGCCGAGGTGGTTTTGGCTACGAGCAGTACTTC
d_call: -
v_call: TRBV5-4
clone_size: -
j_call: TRBJ2-7

cdr3_aa: CASPSGGGFDEQFF
cdr3_nt: TGTGCCAGCCCTAGCGGTGGGGGGTTCGATGAGCAGTTCTTC
d_call: TRBD2
v_call: TRBV7-9
clone_size: -
j_call: TRBJ2-1

cdr3_aa: CASRKPETGKDGYTF
cdr3_nt: TGTGCCAGCAGGAAACCGGAGACAGGGAAGGATGGCTACACCTTC
d_call: TRBD1
v_call: TRBV6-1
clone_size: -
j_call: TRBJ1-2

cdr3_aa: CAISGDSRTEAFF
cdr3_nt: TGTGCCATCAGTGGGGACAGCCGGACTGAAGCTTTCTTT
d_call: TRBD1
v_call: TRBV10-3
clone_size: -
j_call: TRBJ1-1

cdr3_aa: CASSLVGTSGGSYEQYF
cdr3_nt: TGCGCCAGCAGCTTGGTAGGGACTAGCGGGGGGTCCTACGAGCAGTACTTC
d_call: TRBD2
v_call: TRBV5-1
clone_size: -
j_call: TRBJ2-7

cdr3_aa: CASSLGGRVGEKLFF
cdr3_nt: TGTGCCAGCAGTCTAGGCGGGAGGGTAGGCGAAAAACTGTTTTTT
d_call: -
v_call: TRBV28
clone_size: few
j_call: TRBJ1-4

cdr3_aa: CSATREYEQFF
cdr3_nt: TGCAGTGCTACCCGGGAGTATGAGCAGTTCTTC
d_call: -
v_call: TRBV20-1
clone_size: once
j_call: TRBJ2-1

cdr3_aa: CASSLEGLAGAYEQYF
cdr3_nt: TGTGCCAGCAGCTTAGAGGGACTAGCGGGGGCCTACGAGCAGTACTTC
d_call: TRBD2
v_call: TRBV7-2
clone_size: -
j_call: TRBJ2-7